Listed below are T cell receptor beta chains from one sample, sequenced in a study of cytomegalovirus exposure and HLA in healthy donors. Generated by immunoSEQ multiplex PCR, the TCRdb table keeps only in-frame clones and is missing some. The table includes 80,000 to 100,000 clones, around 77% detected once. The sample taken for sequencing was PBMCs. The receptors come from a man aged 25-40 years in good health and CMV-seronegative. Each CDR3 is given with its conserved first and last residue.

>TRBV6-1
CACRSGTGHSPLHF
>TRBV7-6
CASRDSRTGELFF
>TRBV4-2
CASSKGQSYEQYF
>TRBV6-4
CASSDSRGGADTQYF
>TRBV11-2
CASSLGQGPYEQYF
>TRBV6-5
CASSYEGEQYF
>TRBV14
CASSLRDPTDTQYF
>TRBV30
CAWSRRAGVNQPQHF
>TRBV7-2
CASSFRAGSSYNEQFF
>TRBV4-2
CASSQSGGLGDTQYF
>TRBV2
CASSSREEQYF
>TRBV27
CASSFSRGQEKLFF
>TRBV27
CASRTSGQGATDTQYF
>TRBV5-1
CASSLDPHEGEQYF
>TRBV7-9
CASSYSGSSETQYF
>TRBV6-6
CASSFLLDRGYGYTF
>TRBV5-1
CASSPTGDTEAFF
>TRBV29-1
CSVRTGVNEQFF
>TRBV15
CATSAAGTGRREQYF
>TRBV5-4
CASSGAGGGTNNEQFF
>TRBV28
CASKGDRVAVSEQYF
>TRBV5-1
CASSPAAGNNEQFF
>TRBV7-6
CASSLLGGNTGELFF
>TRBV4-1
CASSQGLAGGLSIDEQFF
>TRBV7-2
CASSLQGLMEGYTF
>TRBV4-1
CASSQDYDSGRAEQYF
>TRBV4-1
CASSQDEISGRLYEQFF
>TRBV11-2
CASSSSFWAGSYEQYF
>TRBV27
CASSLLVRGGPYNEQFF
>TRBV27
CASSWRQRTEAFF
>TRBV2
CASKPWEAVPPYEQYF
>TRBV7-8
CASSLGARNTEAFF
>TRBV5-4
CASSQGRTGELFF
>TRBV18
CASSPLGRQAVGSPLHF
>TRBV5-4
CASSLGGRARNEQFF
>TRBV4-3
CASSQDSQADTQYF
>TRBV7-6
CASSFAAGGKTEAFF
>TRBV10-1
CASSEFVDLSEAFF
>TRBV29-1
CSVVTLGLRQEAFF
>TRBV5-1
CASSFEGATEAFF
>TRBV21-1
CASSPQAQETQYF
>TRBV5-1
CASRSQFYEQYF
>TRBV5-6
CASSLDATEPYGYTF
>TRBV5-8
CASSYRDRGRQPQHF
>TRBV6-5
CASSSRQVMNTEAFF
>TRBV6-5
CASSNRGGYTF
>TRBV5-5
CASSPGTGYGYTF
>TRBV28
CASSQSRHPIFHEQYF
>TRBV6-4
CASSETPWGGAYGYTF
>TRBV5-4
CASSLGLAGTGELFF
>TRBV28
CASSLGGTHEKLFF